This record concerns one T cell receptor (beta chain) sequence. The data originate from a study of OX40 agonist ivuxolimab in advanced cancers. The wider study: Those enrolled were roughly 80% male, with a mean age of around 58 years and ages from roughly 20 to 90.

V was pared by 4 bases and J by 5 bases, with 17 bases between. Looked up from germline, CDR1 is SGHVS and CDR2 is FQNEAQ. The length of the CDR3 is 16 residues. Some clones are missing from TCRdb's copy, which holds only in-frame ones; the method was immunoSEQ multiplex PCR. Here the sample spans 41,000 or so clones, approximately 86% being singletons. The TCR originated in an adult with an advanced solid tumor such as melanoma, head and neck, liver or kidney cancer. This sequence joins TRBV7-8 and TRBJ2-2; possibly TRBD1 or TRBD2 for D (6 bases each). Sequencing was performed on CD4+ or CD8+ T cells sorted from blood, taken in a trial of the OX40 agonist ivuxolimab. As DNA, the CDR3 is TGTGCCAGCAGCTCCCAAGGAGGGGGAAGGACCGGGGAGCTGTTTTTT. Protein: CASSSQGGGRTGELFF.